The entry that follows covers one T cell receptor beta chain sequence. The antigen it recognizes is unknown. The input lacks base qualities; no much larger clone sits a single base away. The sequencer was an Illumina HiSeq 2000. Multiplex PCR amplification was used to generate the TCR beta chain libraries. High-throughput sequencing was used to analyze the amplified TCR beta chain products. TCRdb ran its own pipeline on the public reads, namely fastp trimming at Q25 and MiXCR clone calling, and kept in-frame beta chains. One record per CDR3 amino acid sequence lists the most common genes and DNA. The sample data list about 170,000 distinct CDR3 sequences, and about 33% of these were observed just once. In total, the top ten clones hold approximately 3.9% of the sample. This sample was included in a study of breast tumors, draining lymph nodes, adjacent tissues listed by TCRdb under 2016. Background on the whole study: In breast cancer patients, the study compared the TCR beta repertoires of tumor, adjacent nontumor tissue and axillary lymph nodes. In human breast cancer, the study set out to assess how tumor, surrounding tissue and draining lymph node repertoires relate to one another and whether T cells might be exchanged between them. The paper's findings and limits, for the study overall: In luminal-like breast cancer, tumor and nontumor tissue repertoires resembled each other significantly more than in basal-like breast cancer. The conclusion that tumor T cells originate in lymph nodes was framed as consistent with a hypothesis rather than directly demonstrated. The data were considered consistent with the idea that most tumor T cells come from the lymph node and then expand in tumor tissue. Tumor T-cell repertoires showed less diversity than lymph node repertoires and more diversity than nontumor tissue repertoires, and tumor T-cell repertoires showed preferential V and J gene usage.

The lymph node samples were taken from the axillary draining lymph nodes of breast cancer patients. Per the germline V gene, SGHTA is the CDR1 and FQGTGA is the CDR2. The CDR3 spans 16 residues, from the cysteine through the phenylalanine. Only the CDR3 portion is preserved as DNA: 48 bases, with reading frame beginning at the first base. The V end loses 0 bases and the J end loses 3 bases, and a stretch of 14 bases separates them. This sequence uses TRBV7-3 and TRBJ1-1; the D segment cannot be called with confidence. This TCR came from a female donor with breast cancer. Some clones in this sample may be carry-over from other donors' samples. Material: axillary lymph node tissue. The CDR3 protein: CASSLTFAQKYTEAFF. Read as DNA, the sequence is TGTGCCAGCAGCTTAACGTTCGCACAGAAGTACACTGAAGCTTTCTTT.